This section outlines one T cell receptor (beta chain) sequence together with its context. The CDR3 consists of 12 residues. The V end was cut by 5 bases, the J end by 6 bases, with 8 bases between. CDR1 and CDR2 (germline): SGHTA, FQGTGA. Sequencing used immunoSEQ multiplex PCR; TCRdb keeps in-frame clones, though not all of them. The sample holds several thousand clones, 60% to 80% seen once. The sample comes from a study of T cell clones after liver transplantation. Study context: TCRbeta sequencing after a pre-transplant mixed lymphocyte reaction identified graft-donor-reactive clones, later tracked in post-transplant blood.

The genes are TRBV7-3 and TRBJ2-1, with D maybe TRBD1 (6 bases). The clonotype comes from a human donor who received a liver transplant. The material was CD8+ T cells from blood, obtained before liver transplant. The CDR3 loop is CASSPTGNEQFF. Here the CDR3 DNA reads TGTGCCAGCAGCCCGACAGGCAATGAGCAGTTCTTC.